The T cell receptor (beta chain) under discussion was sequenced for a study of T cell repertoires in cytomegalovirus infection. Study-level background: HLA-B-restricted CMV epitopes that are well studied, plus recently identified HLA-C-restricted ones, were used by the study. Public signatures in TCR beta pointed to CMV infection and matching HLA type.

Study results and caveats: The study identified carriers of CMV plus the relevant HLA from cumulative public TCR beta family frequency. The ex vivo response was dominated by HLA-C-restricted CMV-specific TCR beta clonotypes.

After removal of 0 bases from V and 0 bases from J, the junction contained 17 bases not matched to a gene. Germline V gene sequence: CDR1 LGHNT, CDR2 FRNRAP. The CDR3 spans 21 residues. One entry per CDR3 protein results from TCRdb running MiXCR on the reads. This sample yields 550,000 to 700,000 distinct CDR3 sequences, of which under 45% are seen a single time; 48% belongs to the top ten. With respect to this clonotype: Its cognate antigen is unknown.

This clonotype was obtained from a human donor in good health (CMV status not recorded). Some clones in this sample may be carry-over from other donors' samples. V gene TRBV12-5 combines with J gene TRBJ2-7; TRBD2 aligns across 10 bases. Material: cultured PBMCs, obtained from culture after CMV antigen stimulation. The CDR3 sequence: CASGLVVWGTSASLSSYEQYF. CDR3 DNA sequence: TGTGCTAGTGGTTTGGTGGTATGGGGGACTAGCGCTTCCCTGAGCTCCTACGAGCAGTACTTC.